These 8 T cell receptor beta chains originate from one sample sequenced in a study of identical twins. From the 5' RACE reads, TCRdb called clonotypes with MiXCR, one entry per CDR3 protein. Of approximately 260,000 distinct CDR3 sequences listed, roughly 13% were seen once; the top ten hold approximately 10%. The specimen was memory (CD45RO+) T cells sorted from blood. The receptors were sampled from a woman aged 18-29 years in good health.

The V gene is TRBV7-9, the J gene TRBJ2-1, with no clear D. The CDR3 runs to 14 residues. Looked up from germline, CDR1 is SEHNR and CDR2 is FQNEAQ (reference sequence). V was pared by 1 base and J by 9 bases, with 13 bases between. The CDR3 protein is CASSLDWAGSEQFF. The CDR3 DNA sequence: TGTGCCAGCAGCTTAGACTGGGCTGGCAGTGAGCAGTTCTTC.

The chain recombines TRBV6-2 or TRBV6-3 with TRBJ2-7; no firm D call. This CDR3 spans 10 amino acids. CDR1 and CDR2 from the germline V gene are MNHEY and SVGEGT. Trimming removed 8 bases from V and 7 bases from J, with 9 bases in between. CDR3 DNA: TGTGCCAGCGGGGTCTGGGAGCAGTACTTC. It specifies CASGVWEQYF.

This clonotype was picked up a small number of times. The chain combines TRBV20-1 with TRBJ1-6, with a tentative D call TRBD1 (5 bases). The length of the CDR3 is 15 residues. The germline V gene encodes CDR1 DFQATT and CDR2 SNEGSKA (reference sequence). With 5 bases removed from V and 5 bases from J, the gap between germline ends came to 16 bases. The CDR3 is CSALRGTGNNSPLHF. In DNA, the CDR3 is TGCAGTGCTCTTAGAGGGACGGGGAATAATTCACCCCTCCACTTT.

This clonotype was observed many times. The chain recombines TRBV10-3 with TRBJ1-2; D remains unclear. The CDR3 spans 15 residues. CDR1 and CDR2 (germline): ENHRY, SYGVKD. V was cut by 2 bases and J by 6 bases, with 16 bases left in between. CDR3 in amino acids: CAISEPPILADGYTF. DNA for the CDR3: TGTGCCATCAGTGAGCCCCCCATCCTCGCGGATGGCTACACCTTC.

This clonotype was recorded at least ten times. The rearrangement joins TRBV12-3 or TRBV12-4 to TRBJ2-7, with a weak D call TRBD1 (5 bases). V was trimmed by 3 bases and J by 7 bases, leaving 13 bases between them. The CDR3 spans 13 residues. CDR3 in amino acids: CASSLVGKGEQYF. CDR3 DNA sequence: TGTGCCAGCAGTTTGGTGGGCAAGGGGGAGCAGTACTTC.

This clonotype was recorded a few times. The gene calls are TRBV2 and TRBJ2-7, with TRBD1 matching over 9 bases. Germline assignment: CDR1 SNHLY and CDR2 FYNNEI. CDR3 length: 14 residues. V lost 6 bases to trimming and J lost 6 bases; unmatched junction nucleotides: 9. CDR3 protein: CASRKQGAPLEQYF. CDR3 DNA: TGTGCCAGCAGAAAACAGGGGGCCCCCCTCGAGCAGTACTTC. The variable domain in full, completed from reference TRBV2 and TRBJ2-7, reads EPEVTQTPSHQVTQMGQEVILRCVPISNHLYFYWYRQILGQKVEFLVSFYNNEISEKSEIFDDQFSVERPDGSNFTLKIRSTKLEDSAMYFCASRKQGAPLEQYFGPGTRLTVT.

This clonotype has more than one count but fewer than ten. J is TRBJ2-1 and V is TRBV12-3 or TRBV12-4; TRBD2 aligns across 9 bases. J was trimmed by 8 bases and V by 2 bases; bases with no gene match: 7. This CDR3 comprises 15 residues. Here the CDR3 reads CASSLWAGGQDEQFF. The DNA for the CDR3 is TGTGCCAGCAGTTTATGGGCGGGGGGGCAGGATGAGCAGTTCTTC.

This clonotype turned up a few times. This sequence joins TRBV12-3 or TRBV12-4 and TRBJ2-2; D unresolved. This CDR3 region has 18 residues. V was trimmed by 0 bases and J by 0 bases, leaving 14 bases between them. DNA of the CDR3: TGTGCCAGCAGTTTAGCGCGCACCCTTTCCTCGAACACCGGGGAGCTGTTTTTT. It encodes CASSLARTLSSNTGELFF.